This record looks at one T cell receptor (beta chain) sequence and its context. These data originate in a study of T cells after somatic rescue of genetic block. In germline, CDR1 is MNHEY, CDR2 SMNVEV (reference sequence). This CDR3 comprises 15 residues. V gave up 4 bases and J gave up 4 bases, with 14 bases separating them. Sequenced by immunoSEQ multiplex PCR; TCRdb stores in-frame clones only, minus some. Seen here are approximately 100,000 clones, 90% observed once, and the top ten hold 1.5% to 2%. This TCR was recovered from a woman under 30. The chain uses TRBV27 and TRBJ1-5; D possibly corresponds to TRBD1 (6 bases). The sample was peripheral blood mononuclear cells (PBMCs). The CDR3 DNA reads as TGTGCCAGCAGTTGGGCCAGGGGATCTAATCAGCCCCAGCATTTT. The encoded protein is CASSWARGSNQPQHF.